What follows are 28 T cell receptor beta chains derived from one specimen sequenced in a study of PD-1 blockade in classical Hodgkin lymphoma. Repertoires were generated with immunoSEQ multiplex PCR, while TCRdb's copy carries only in-frame clones and drops some. Among approximately 37,000 clones listed, roughly 73% were seen once. Brentuximab vedotin exposure varied among the patients, all of whom had relapsed after autologous stem cell transplantation. The input for sequencing was peripheral blood mononuclear cells (PBMCs), taken at baseline. Every receptor here comes from a human donor with classical Hodgkin lymphoma.

This clone showed up just a few times. The DNA for the CDR3 is TGCGCCAGCAGCTTGGCCTCGCCCCCCACAGATACGCAGTATTTT. Translated, it gives CASSLASPPTDTQYF. The chain employs TRBV5-1 and TRBJ2-3; D gene unclear. CDR1 and CDR2 from the germline V gene are SGHRS and YFSETQ. Trimming stripped 0 bases from V and 2 bases from J, with 10 bases between. The CDR3 covers 15 residues.

Of note for this clone: The sample has other DNA sequences that encode this CDR3 too. V gene TRBV7-2 combines with J gene TRBJ1-2, with 8 positions matching TRBD1. The germline V gene has CDR1 SGHTA and CDR2 FQGNSA. Trimming removed 3 bases from V and 6 bases from J; junction bases left unmatched: 6. There are 14 residues in the CDR3. The CDR3 DNA sequence: TGTGCCAGCAGCTTGGACAGGGAAGGAGATGGCTACACCTTC. Encoded protein: CASSLDREGDGYTF.

V is TRBV18 and J is TRBJ1-6; 7 nucleotides agree with TRBD1. V lost 8 bases, J lost 8 bases, and 6 bases stayed unmatched. The CDR3 spans 13 residues. Germline V gene lookup returns CDR1 KGHSH and CDR2 LQKENI. CDR3 sequence reads: CASRTGVDSPLHF. CDR3 DNA: TGTGCCAGCCGTACAGGGGTCGATTCACCCCTCCACTTT.

The rearrangement links TRBV5-5 to TRBJ2-7; maybe TRBD1 (6 bases). Germline-derived CDR1 and CDR2 are SGHKS and YYEKEE (reference sequence). The CDR3 has 15 residues. V lost 0 bases, J lost 1 base, and 11 bases lay in between. DNA for the CDR3: TGTGCCAGCAGCTTGGCCGGGACATTTTCCTACGAGCAGTACTTC. This encodes CASSLAGTFSYEQYF.

The chain joins TRBV7-8 to TRBJ1-1; 7 bases match TRBD1. The germline gives CDR1 SGHVS, CDR2 FQNEAQ. This CDR3 comprises 14 residues. The trim removed 3 bases at V and 6 bases at J, leaving 7 bases unmatched. The CDR3 is CASSFSRGWAEAFF. CDR3 DNA sequence: TGTGCCAGCAGCTTTTCCAGGGGGTGGGCTGAAGCTTTCTTT.

The V and J genes are TRBV7-9 and TRBJ2-5; 8 bases line up with TRBD2. Per the germline V gene, CDR1 is SEHNR and CDR2 is FQNEAQ (reference sequence). The CDR3 sequence is 15 residues long. The junction had 14 bases not matched to a gene; V was cut back by 8 bases and J by 6 bases. As DNA, the CDR3 is TGTGCCAGCGGGCGCTTAACGGGGGGGCCCAAGACCCAGTACTTC. Its translation is CASGRLTGGPKTQYF.

The chain has TRBV6-5 and TRBJ2-1; no definite D call. The V end lost 5 bases, the J end lost 5 bases, and 7 bases lay between the germline ends. Germline V gene lookup returns CDR1 MNHEY and CDR2 SVGAGI. CDR3 length equals 12 residues. The CDR3 reads CASSIENNEQFF. CDR3 nucleotide sequence: TGTGCCAGCAGTATAGAGAACAATGAGCAGTTCTTC.

The chain carries TRBV7-6 and TRBJ2-3; TRBD2 matches at 9 bases. The V gene's germline CDR1 is SGHVS and CDR2 FNYEAQ. The CDR3 is 14 amino acids. J was trimmed by 5 bases and V by 3 bases; bases with no gene match: 3. The CDR3 spells CASSLNSGGDTQYF. The CDR3 nucleotides read TGTGCCAGCAGCTTGAATAGCGGGGGAGATACGCAGTATTTT.

Concerning this clone: A read error may produce the germline difference seen at one junction end. The V call is TRBV6-6, the J call TRBJ1-3, with D possibly TRBD1 on 6 matching bases. Germline V lookup: CDR1 MNHNY, CDR2 SVGAGI (reference sequence). The CDR3 contains 15 residues. For the CDR3, the DNA is TGTGCCAGCAGCCTGGGGGGCGCTGGTGGAGACACCATATATTTT. Translating gives CASSLGGAGGDTIYF.

This clone was seen just once. The J gene is TRBJ2-1, the V gene TRBV6-6; D uncertain. This CDR3 has 12 residues. Trimming cost V 1 base and J 8 bases, with 6 bases left between them. Germline V gene lookup returns CDR1 MNHNY and CDR2 SVGAGI (reference sequence). The CDR3 spells CASSYWADEQFF. CDR3 coding DNA: TGTGCCAGCAGTTACTGGGCCGATGAGCAGTTCTTC.

In this sample, this clone turned up once. The chain employs TRBV7-8 and TRBJ2-3; D gene ambiguous. The CDR3 spans 13 residues. Trimming pared 3 bases from V and 0 bases from J, leaving 4 bases between. Germline values: CDR1 SGHVS, CDR2 FQNEAQ. CDR3 loop: CASSFSSTDTQYF. CDR3 nucleotide sequence: TGTGCCAGCAGCTTTTCAAGCACAGATACGCAGTATTTT.

The rearrangement joins TRBV5-1 to TRBJ2-7, with D maybe TRBD2 (6 bases). This CDR3 region has 13 residues. Trimming pared 1 base from V and 3 bases from J, leaving 8 bases between. Germline V gene lookup returns CDR1 SGHRS and CDR2 YFSETQ. The CDR3 region has the DNA TGCGCCAGCAGCTTGAGGGAGGACTACGAGCAGTACTTC. The encoded protein is CASSLREDYEQYF.

The chain couples TRBV28 to TRBJ2-4; TRBD1 aligns across 7 bases. Germline CDR1 and CDR2: MDHEN and SYDVKM. V lost 6 bases and J lost 12; bases outside the gene matches: 17. The CDR3 is made up of 15 amino acids. This CDR3 reads CASREQGPNKGNQYF. In DNA form, the CDR3 reads TGTGCCAGCAGAGAACAGGGGCCGAATAAGGGCAATCAGTACTTC.

The chain recombines TRBV5-4 with TRBJ2-5; possible D gene TRBD1, 5 bases. The CDR3 covers 13 residues. Trimming left V 3 bases short and J 1 base short, with 7 bases between. The germline V gene has CDR1 SGHNT and CDR2 YYREEE (reference sequence). Here the CDR3 reads CASSSRVQETQYF. CDR3 coding DNA: TGTGCCAGCAGCTCCAGGGTCCAAGAGACCCAGTACTTC.

The V and J genes are TRBV13 and TRBJ2-7, with 11 bases lining up with TRBD1. J lost 3 bases, V lost 5 bases, and 6 bases had no gene match. This CDR3 is built from 15 residues. The germline V gene encodes CDR1 PRHDT and CDR2 FYEKMQ (reference sequence). The CDR3 DNA reads as TGTGCCAGCAGCGTCGGGACAGGGGGATTCTACGAGCAGTACTTC. Translated, it gives CASSVGTGGFYEQYF.

The rearrangement uses TRBV9 and TRBJ2-3; D remains ambiguous. There are 14 residues in the CDR3. V gave up 0 bases and J gave up 2 bases, with 7 bases separating them. Germline V gene lookup returns CDR1 SGDLS and CDR2 YYNGEE. DNA of the CDR3: TGTGCCAGCAGCGTAGCCCCCAACACAGATACGCAGTATTTT. This sequence encodes CASSVAPNTDTQYF.

The chain links TRBV18 to TRBJ2-5, with no clear D. CDR3 size: 14 residues. V lost 5 bases, J lost 2 bases, and 12 bases lay in between. Germline V gives CDR1 KGHSH, CDR2 LQKENI. The CDR3 is CASSFDTAQETQYF. The DNA for the CDR3 is TGTGCCAGCTCATTCGACACGGCACAAGAGACCCAGTACTTC.

The chain combines TRBV7-8 with TRBJ1-5, with D maybe TRBD1 (5 bases). Germline V gene lookup returns CDR1 SGHVS and CDR2 FQNEAQ. Trimming shortened V by 6 bases and J by 3 bases, and 15 bases separated the two germline ends. CDR3 length: 15 amino acids. For the CDR3, the DNA is TGTGCCAGCAGTTTTGGAACGGGGACCAATCAGCCCCAGCATTTT. Translated: CASSFGTGTNQPQHF. Full variable domain (outside the CDR3, taken from reference TRBV7-8 and TRBJ1-5): GAGVSQSPRYKVAKRGQDVALRCDPISGHVSLFWYQQALGQGPEFLTYFQNEAQLDKSGLPSDRFFAERPEGSVSTLKIQRTQQEDSAVYLCASSFGTGTNQPQHFGDGTRLSIL.

The chain is built from TRBV2 and TRBJ1-4; possible D gene TRBD1, 5 bases. Germline CDR1 SNHLY, CDR2 FYNNEI. The CDR3 runs 17 residues. The V end was cut by 0 bases, the J end by 3 bases, with 14 bases between. This CDR3 is CASSEALRGGPNEKLFF. DNA of the CDR3: TGTGCCAGCAGTGAAGCCCTTCGCGGGGGACCTAATGAAAAACTGTTTTTT.

This chain uses TRBV4-3 with TRBJ1-1; D might be TRBD1 (5 bases). This CDR3 is built from 15 residues. Germline assignment: CDR1 LGHNA and CDR2 YSLEER. Trimming stripped 3 bases from V and 0 bases from J, with 11 bases between. Here the CDR3 reads CASSQWGRLNTEAFF. The CDR3 bases are TGCGCCAGCAGCCAGTGGGGACGGCTGAACACTGAAGCTTTCTTT.

This clone was detected only a few times. The V call is TRBV21-1, the J call TRBJ2-3; the D call of TRBD2 is as the table states it, not checked on the DNA. TRBV21-1 counts as a pseudogene. The CDR3 spans 24 residues. The DNA of the CDR3 is TGTGCCAGCAGCAAAGACGGGGCTGGGGCTCGGGTGGAGGGCCCCCGCGGCGTCACAGATACGCAGTATTTT. Its protein is CASSKDGAGARVEGPRGVTDTQYF.

This clone was seen a few times. This chain connects TRBV7-2 to TRBJ1-2, with unresolved D. The CDR3 consists of 14 residues. Germline CDR1 reads SGHTA; CDR2 reads FQGNSA. Trimming removed 5 bases at V and 2 bases at J, with 12 bases between. The DNA of the CDR3 is TGTGCCAGCAGCCCGTCGACGGAAAACTATGGCTACACCTTC. This encodes CASSPSTENYGYTF.

The chain recombines TRBV6-5 with TRBJ1-2; 8 bases line up with TRBD1. Per the germline V gene, CDR1 is MNHEY and CDR2 is SVGAGI. V lost 7 bases and J lost 4; bases outside the gene matches: 8. The CDR3 has 14 residues. The CDR3 DNA sequence: TGTGCCAGCACCACAGGGGACAGGAGCTATGGCTACACCTTC. Translating it yields CASTTGDRSYGYTF.

CDR3 region: CAISESQGAYNEQFF. DNA for the CDR3: TGTGCCATCAGTGAGTCTCAGGGGGCCTACAATGAGCAGTTCTTC. This chain joins TRBV10-3 and TRBJ2-1, with TRBD1 matching over 7 bases. V gave up 0 bases and J gave up 2 bases; unmatched junction bases: 1. CDR3 length: 15 amino acids. Germline loops: CDR1 ENHRY, CDR2 SYGVKD.

The J gene is TRBJ2-1, the V gene TRBV18, with D uncertain. The germline V gene encodes CDR1 KGHSH and CDR2 LQKENI. The CDR3 extends over 13 amino acids. Between the trimmed V and J ends, which lost 1 base and 4 bases, there was a span of 5 bases. In DNA, the CDR3 is TGTGCCAGCTCACCACTAGGATACAATGAGCAGTTCTTC. It yields the protein CASSPLGYNEQFF.

On this clone: Other nucleotide sequences in the sample specify the same CDR3. This rearrangement joins TRBV6-5 to TRBJ2-5; D uncertain. The V end lost 2 bases, the J end lost 5 bases, and 3 bases lay between the germline ends. Germline CDR1 and CDR2: MNHEY and SVGAGI. The CDR3 covers 11 residues. CDR3 loop: CASSYGETQYF. DNA of the CDR3: TGTGCCAGCAGTTACGGGGAGACCCAGTACTTC.

The chain carries TRBV5-5 and TRBJ2-1; 9 positions agree with TRBD2. The V and J ends lost 4 bases and 2 bases, in that order; junction bases with no gene match: 4. Per germline, CDR1 SGHKS and CDR2 YYEKEE (reference sequence). The CDR3 runs 15 residues. CDR3 in amino acids: CASSHSGGTYNEQFF. The CDR3 DNA follows: TGTGCCAGCAGCCACAGCGGGGGGACCTACAATGAGCAGTTCTTC.

The chain combines TRBV10-1 with TRBJ2-1, with TRBD2 as a possible D gene (7 bases). The CDR3 has 16 amino acids. Germline CDR1 WNHNN, CDR2 SYGVQD (reference sequence). Trimming cost V 2 bases and J 4 bases, with 15 bases left between them. The CDR3 region is CASSEIGGAGYNEQFF. The CDR3 DNA sequence: TGCGCCAGCAGTGAGATAGGGGGGGCCGGATACAATGAGCAGTTCTTC.